This T cell receptor (beta chain) was captured by sequencing in a study of cytomegalovirus exposure and HLA in healthy donors. Broader study findings: Differences between HLA loci emerged in a later analysis of TCR association rates, with DRB1 most and HLA-C fewest. Compared with the roughly 700-donor mean, an Asian-associated ancestry cluster reportedly had fewer N-insertions, according to a later analysis.

CDR1 and CDR2 (germline): MDHEN, SYDVKM. The length of the CDR3 is 13 residues. Trimming left V 8 bases short and J 0 bases short, with 9 bases between. Each donor's status was that of a healthy bone marrow donor. A note on this clone: The antigen is not known.

Researchers ran the PCR with 60 Vbeta and 13 Jbeta primers. Measured with immunoSEQ multiplex PCR; TCRdb has only the in-frame clones, and not every one. Among some 140,000 clones listed, 75% to 85% were seen once. The V gene is TRBV28, the J gene TRBJ2-3; D perhaps matches TRBD2 (5 bases). The receptor's source is a woman aged 50 to 60 in good health and CMV-seropositive. Sample: PBMCs. The CDR3: CASLAPSTDTQYF. CDR3 sequence (DNA): TGTGCCAGCCTAGCTCCCAGCACAGATACGCAGTATTTT.